These 15 T cell receptor beta chains were all obtained from the same sample, sequenced in a study of blood T cell repertoires in COVID-19. Generated by immunoSEQ multiplex PCR, the TCRdb table keeps only in-frame clones and is missing some. The sample holds roughly 410,000 clones; 70% to 90% are singletons and the top ten take 2% to 2.5%. Sequenced material: peripheral blood. The receptors shown here come from a woman aged 60-70 years with COVID-19, enrolled during active disease.

This clone was counted only a few times. The CDR3 loop reads CASSRQGAYTGELFF. DNA of the CDR3: TGTGCCAGCAGCCGACAGGGGGCTTACACCGGGGAGCTGTTTTTT. The chain employs TRBV7-7 and TRBJ2-2; 10 bases are shared with TRBD1. The germline V gene has CDR1 SSHAT and CDR2 FNYEAQ (reference sequence). CDR3 length equals 15 residues. Unmatched junction bases numbered 3, after V lost 5 bases and J lost 3 bases.

This chain links TRBV11-1 with TRBJ1-1; 7 bases match TRBD1. Germline assignment: CDR1 SGHAT and CDR2 FQDESV (reference sequence). The V gene end was trimmed by 4 bases and the J gene end by 0 bases; junction bases not matched to a gene: 2. The CDR3 runs 14 residues. Here the CDR3 DNA reads TGTGCCAGCAGCTCACAGGGGATGAACACTGAAGCTTTCTTT. Translated: CASSSQGMNTEAFF.

The rearrangement joins TRBV5-1 to TRBJ1-1; D unresolved. Trimming removed 1 base from V and 3 bases from J, with 10 bases in between. Germline CDR1 and CDR2: SGHRS and YFSETQ. The CDR3 spans 14 residues. Written as DNA, the CDR3 is TGCGCCAGCAGCTTGTTTTCAGGCGACACTGAAGCTTTCTTT. The encoded protein is CASSLFSGDTEAFF.

The chain combines TRBV5-1 with TRBJ2-7; a weak D match, TRBD2 (5 bases). With 2 bases removed from V and 3 bases from J, the gap between germline ends came to 12 bases. This CDR3 contains 14 residues. Germline V gene sequence: CDR1 SGHRS, CDR2 YFSETQ. CDR3 sequence: CASSFSGMGYEQYF. The CDR3 DNA sequence: TGCGCCAGCAGCTTTTCCGGGATGGGCTACGAGCAGTACTTC.

This clone was seen once. Other DNA sequences within the sample encode an identical CDR3. The V and J genes are TRBV6-6 and TRBJ2-7; no definite D call. Germline V gene lookup returns CDR1 MNHNY and CDR2 SVGAGI (reference sequence). The V gene lost 3 bases and the J gene lost 6 bases, with 6 bases spanning the gap. The CDR3 consists of 11 residues. The CDR3 region is CASSYAGEQYF. The DNA of the CDR3 is TGTGCCAGCAGTTATGCCGGCGAGCAGTACTTC.

CDR3 bases: TGTGCCAGCAGTTACGTCCAGGGGTCAAATTCACCCCTCCACTTT. Residues: CASSYVQGSNSPLHF. The V gene is TRBV6-5, the J gene TRBJ1-6; TRBD1 might be the D (6 bases). Between the trimmed V and J ends, which lost 2 bases and 7 bases, there was a span of 12 bases. The germline gives CDR1 MNHEY, CDR2 SVGAGI. This CDR3 is 15 amino acids long.

V and J are TRBV7-8 and TRBJ2-1, with 9 bases fitting TRBD2. This CDR3 is built from 15 residues. Germline loops: CDR1 SGHVS, CDR2 FQNEAQ. The V and J ends lost 2 bases and 7 bases, in that order; junction bases with no gene match: 6. The CDR3 DNA reads TGTGCCAGCAGCTTATGGTTTAGCGGGGGTAATGAGCAGTTCTTC. This codes for CASSLWFSGGNEQFF.

The J gene is TRBJ1-2, the V gene TRBV10-3; the D gene is possibly TRBD1 (6 bases). Germline V lookup: CDR1 ENHRY, CDR2 SYGVKD. V shed 7 bases and J shed 2 bases, with 14 bases lying between them. This CDR3 has 14 amino acids. Written as DNA, the CDR3 is TGTGCCATCACCCGGGGGGCAGGGAACTATGGCTACACCTTC. This translates into CAITRGAGNYGYTF.

The gene calls are TRBV30 and TRBJ2-7; a weak D match, TRBD1 (5 bases). This CDR3 is 11 amino acids long. In germline, CDR1 is GTSNPN, CDR2 SVGIG (reference sequence). V was pared by 4 bases and J by 4 bases, with 8 bases between. The CDR3 DNA reads as TGTGCCTGGAAAAGGGGATACGAGCAGTACTTC. Translating gives CAWKRGYEQYF.

This chain uses TRBV6-1 with TRBJ1-2; a weak D match, TRBD1 (5 bases). Germline V CDR1 and CDR2: MNHNS, SASEGT. This CDR3 contains 17 residues. Deletions cut 3 bases from V and 0 bases from J, with 17 bases between. The CDR3: CASSDALWGGANYGYTF. For the CDR3, the DNA is TGTGCCAGCAGTGATGCCCTTTGGGGGGGAGCTAACTATGGCTACACCTTC.

This clone was picked up many times. This chain links TRBV5-4 with TRBJ1-6; no definite D call. Germline V gene data show CDR1 as SGHNT and CDR2 as YYREEE (reference sequence). CDR3 size: 13 residues. With 4 bases removed from V and 9 bases from J, the gap between germline ends came to 11 bases. Written as DNA, the CDR3 is TGTGCCAGCAGCCTTTCGCGGAGTTCACCCCTCCACTTT. It is translated as CASSLSRSSPLHF.

V usage is TRBV9 and J usage is TRBJ2-2, with TRBD2 as a possible D gene (5 bases). Germline lookup yields CDR1 SGDLS and CDR2 YYNGEE. The CDR3 extends over 16 amino acids. V lost 3 bases, J lost 2 bases, and 14 bases lay in between. The chain's CDR3 is CASSAFERPNTGELFF. The CDR3 bases are TGTGCCAGCAGCGCCTTTGAGCGGCCAAACACCGGGGAGCTGTTTTTT.

V gene TRBV29-1 combines with J gene TRBJ2-3; 8 positions agree with TRBD2. The germline CDR1 and CDR2 sequences are SQVTM and ANQGSEA. The CDR3 loop spans 13 amino acids. V lost 7 bases to trimming and J lost 7 bases; unmatched junction nucleotides: 10. The chain's CDR3 is CSAASGGYHTQYF. The DNA of the CDR3 is TGCAGCGCCGCGAGCGGGGGATACCATACGCAGTATTTT.

V gene TRBV3-1 (or the pseudogene TRBV3-2) combines with J gene TRBJ1-4; no reliable D call. The germline gives CDR1 LGHDT, CDR2 YNNKEL (reference sequence). This CDR3 comprises 14 residues. V lost 4 bases to trimming and J lost 7 bases, with 13 bases between them. For the CDR3, the DNA is TGTGCCAGCAGCCTCCGACAAATAGGTGAAAAACTGTTTTTT. Its translation is CASSLRQIGEKLFF.

The chain links TRBV4-1 to TRBJ2-7; 14 positions match TRBD2. V dropped 0 bases and J dropped 4; count of bases not matched to a gene: 11. CDR3 length equals 19 residues. CDR1 and CDR2 (germline): MGHRA, YSYEKL. CDR3 DNA: TGCGCCAGCAGCCAAGATCTTGTCGGACTAGCGGGGGGCGGGTACGAGCAGTACTTC. This codes for CASSQDLVGLAGGGYEQYF.